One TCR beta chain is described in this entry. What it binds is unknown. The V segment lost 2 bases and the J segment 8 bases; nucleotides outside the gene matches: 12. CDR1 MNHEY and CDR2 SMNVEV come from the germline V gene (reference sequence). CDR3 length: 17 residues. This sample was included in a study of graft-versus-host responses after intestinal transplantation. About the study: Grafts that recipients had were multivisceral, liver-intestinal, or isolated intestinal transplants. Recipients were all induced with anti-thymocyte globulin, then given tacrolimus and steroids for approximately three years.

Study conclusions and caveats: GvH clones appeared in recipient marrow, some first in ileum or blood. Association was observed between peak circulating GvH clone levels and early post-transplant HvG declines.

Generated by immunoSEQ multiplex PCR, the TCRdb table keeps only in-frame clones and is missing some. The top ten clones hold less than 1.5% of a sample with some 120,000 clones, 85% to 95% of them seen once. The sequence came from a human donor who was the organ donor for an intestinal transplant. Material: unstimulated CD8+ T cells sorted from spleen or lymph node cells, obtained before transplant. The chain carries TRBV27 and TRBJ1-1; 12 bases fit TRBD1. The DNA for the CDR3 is TGTGCCAGCAGTTTAACCGGGACAGGGGGCACCCTAGCCGAAGCTTTCTTT. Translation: CASSLTGTGGTLAEAFF.